This is a list of T cell receptor beta chains from one sample in a study of cytomegalovirus exposure and HLA in healthy donors. Profiled with immunoSEQ multiplex PCR; TCRdb holds only in-frame clones, not every one. The sample has around 78,000 clones, around three quarters seen once. Sequenced input: PBMCs. The receptors derive from a male donor in good health and CMV-seronegative. The CDR3 runs from the conserved cysteine through the conserved F or W. Fields, in order: clone size, D gene, J gene, V gene, CDR3 DNA, CDR3 protein. D genes are given only for firm matches. Not all rows give a size; the values are once, few, many and, for expanded clones, a class.

.,.,TRBJ1-4,TRBV11-2,TGTGCCAGCAGCTTAGGGCAGAGGAATGAAAAACTGTTTTTT,CASSLGQRNEKLFF
.,.,TRBJ2-1,TRBV5-4,TGTGCCAGCAGCCCCGGGACTCCAAAATACAATGAGCAGTTCTTC,CASSPGTPKYNEQFF
.,.,TRBJ1-2,TRBV28,TGTGCCAGCAGTTTATACAGCACTAACTATGGCTACACCTTC,CASSLYSTNYGYTF
.,TRBD1,TRBJ1-5,TRBV19,TGTGCCAGTAGACCCCGGGACAGAACCAATCAGCCCCAGCATTTT,CASRPRDRTNQPQHF
.,TRBD1,TRBJ1-3,TRBV28,TGTGCCAGCACGAACAGGGGGCAAGGAAACACCATATATTTT,CASTNRGQGNTIYF
.,.,TRBJ1-5,TRBV7-6,TGTGCCAGCAGTCCAGGGGAAAATCAGCCCCAGCATTTT,CASSPGENQPQHF
.,.,TRBJ1-2,TRBV4-1,TGCGCCAGCAGCCAAGTTCTCGGGGGGCCCTATGGCTACACCTTC,CASSQVLGGPYGYTF
.,.,TRBJ1-3,TRBV29-1,TGCAGCGTTGCTGTCTCTGGAAACACCATATATTTT,CSVAVSGNTIYF
.,TRBD1,TRBJ1-6,TRBV2,TGTGCCAGCAGATGGGACAGGGTATCACCCCTCCACTTT,CASRWDRVSPLHF
.,.,TRBJ2-6,TRBV4-2,TGTGCCAGCAGCCAAGAGGGGCCCCGACAGAGACCTGGGGCCAACGTCCTGACTTTC,CASSQEGPRQRPGANVLTF
.,TRBD2,TRBJ2-3,TRBV27,TGTGCCAGCAGTACCCCAGGACTAGCGGGAGGGGACAGGGATACGCAGTATTTT,CASSTPGLAGGDRDTQYF
.,TRBD1,TRBJ2-1,TRBV18,TGTGCCAGCTCACCGACAGGGGCCGCGAATGAGCAGTTCTTC,CASSPTGAANEQFF
few,.,TRBJ1-1,TRBV6-5,TGTGCCAGCAGTGGGGGCCAAATCTGGGGCACTGAAGCTTTCTTT,CASSGGQIWGTEAFF
.,.,TRBJ2-3,TRBV19,TGTGCCGCGGCCTTTCGGGTAAGCACAGATACGCAGTATTTT,CAAAFRVSTDTQYF
.,TRBD1,TRBJ2-7,TRBV18,TGTGCCAGCTCGCGGACAGGTGTCGAGCAGTACTTC,CASSRTGVEQYF
once,TRBD1,TRBJ1-5,TRBV30,TGTGCCTGCTCCAGGGGGGACGGGCGCCAGCCCCAGCATTTT,CACSRGDGRQPQHF
.,.,TRBJ1-3,TRBV6-1,TGTGCCAGCTTATCGGGTAGCTCTGGAAACACCATATATTTT,CASLSGSSGNTIYF
.,.,TRBJ2-7,TRBV25-1,TGTGCCAGCAGGGACTTTTACGAGCAGTACTTC,CASRDFYEQYF
few,TRBD1,TRBJ2-7,TRBV7-9,TGTGCCAGCAGCCGAGGGACAGCCTACGAGCAGTACTTC,CASSRGTAYEQYF
few,.,TRBJ1-4,TRBV6-1,TGTGGGGCACGGGGTCGGGATAAGGAAAAACTGTTTTTT,CGARGRDKEKLFF
.,.,TRBJ1-3,TRBV28,TGTGCCAGCAGTTTATTAAAGGGGTTCGACTCTGGAAACACCATATATTTT,CASSLLKGFDSGNTIYF
.,TRBD1,TRBJ1-1,TRBV5-1,TGCGCCAGCAGCTTGGGACAGGGGGTCCCTGAAGCTTTCTTT,CASSLGQGVPEAFF
.,TRBD2,TRBJ2-7,TRBV7-2,TGTGCCAGCAGCCTGACTAGCGGGGGGGTCCACGAGCAGTACTTC,CASSLTSGGVHEQYF
once,TRBD1,TRBJ2-2,TRBV6-1,TGTGCCAGCAGGGTTCGGACAGGGGATACCGGGGAGCTGTTTTTT,CASRVRTGDTGELFF
.,.,TRBJ1-4,TRBV10-2,TGCGCCAGCAGTGCAGCGGGGCATGGAAATGAAAAACTGTTTTTT,CASSAAGHGNEKLFF
.,.,TRBJ2-1,TRBV5-6,TGTGCCAGCAGCTTGGCACTCGGAGGGTATGAGCAGTTCTTC,CASSLALGGYEQFF
.,.,TRBJ2-5,TRBV7-9,TGTGCCAGCAGCTTCTCGTCGGCCGGGGAGACCCAGTACTTC,CASSFSSAGETQYF
.,.,TRBJ2-7,TRBV4-1,TGCGCCAGCAGCCAAACACCCCAGGGCCTCTACTACGAGCAGTACTTC,CASSQTPQGLYYEQYF
.,.,TRBJ2-7,TRBV7-2,TGTGCCAGCAGCCGTCCTAGAGGCGAGCAGTACTTC,CASSRPRGEQYF
.,.,TRBJ1-4,TRBV18,TGTGCCAGCTCACCAGGGGAGAATAAGCTGAGGACTAATGAAAAACTGTTTTTT,CASSPGENKLRTNEKLFF
.,TRBD2,TRBJ2-2,TRBV10-3,TGTGCCTCCGGACTAGCGGGGGCTACTTCGAACACCGGGGAGCTGTTTTTT,CASGLAGATSNTGELFF
.,TRBD1,TRBJ1-1,TRBV5-1,TGCGCCAGCAGCTTACCGGGACAGGGGGCCACTGAAGCTTTCTTT,CASSLPGQGATEAFF
.,.,TRBJ2-2,TRBV7-9,TGTGCCAGCATCCCGCCCCTCGGCACCGGGGAGCTGTTTTTT,CASIPPLGTGELFF
.,TRBD2,TRBJ2-5,TRBV7-2,TGTGCCAGCAGCTTACCGAGAGGACTAGCGGGGGGTCAAGAGACCCAGTACTTC,CASSLPRGLAGGQETQYF
.,.,TRBJ1-5,TRBV6-1,TGTGCCAGCAGTAATGGACAACCCAATCAGCCCCAGCATTTT,CASSNGQPNQPQHF
few,TRBD2,TRBJ2-1,TRBV7-2,TGTGCCAGCAGCATTAGCGGGAGATCGGATGAGCAGTTCTTC,CASSISGRSDEQFF
.,.,TRBJ2-3,TRBV14,TGTGCCAGCAGCCAAGGGAATAGCGGCCCCACAGATACGCAGTATTTT,CASSQGNSGPTDTQYF
.,.,TRBJ2-3,TRBV5-1,TGCGCCAGCACCCACGACCCAGGATCGGCAGATACGCAGTATTTT,CASTHDPGSADTQYF
few,.,TRBJ1-1,TRBV30,TGTGCCTGGATCGTTCTAGGCGGAGAAAGAGTTGGCGGCACTGAAGCTTTCTTT,CAWIVLGGERVGGTEAFF
.,TRBD2,TRBJ2-1,TRBV15,TGTGCCACCAGCACCCGGATGGGGGGGAATGAGCAGTTCTTC,CATSTRMGGNEQFF
.,TRBD2,TRBJ2-1,TRBV11-2,TGTGCCAGCAGACTACTAGCGGGGGGCTCCTACAATGAGCAGTTCTTC,CASRLLAGGSYNEQFF
.,.,TRBJ2-5,TRBV6-5,TGTGCCAGCAGCAACAGACAAGAGCAGTACTTC,CASSNRQEQYF
few,TRBD1,TRBJ1-2,TRBV6-6,TGTGCCAGCAGTACGGGACAGGGATATTATGGCTACACCTTC,CASSTGQGYYGYTF
.,TRBD2,TRBJ2-5,TRBV7-3,TGTGCCAGCAGCTCTACGAGGACTAGCGGGAGTTGGAGAGAGACCCAGTACTTC,CASSSTRTSGSWRETQYF
.,.,TRBJ1-2,TRBV2,TGTGCCAGCAGAGTCGGGCTCACGGGGGGCTACACCTTC,CASRVGLTGGYTF
once,.,TRBJ2-7,TRBV19,TGTGCCAGTAGTATTGAGGTCGGGTACGAGCAGTACTTC,CASSIEVGYEQYF
.,.,TRBJ1-1,TRBV5-5,TGTGCCAGCGCCGGACAGACGAACACTGAAGCTTTCTTT,CASAGQTNTEAFF
.,.,TRBJ1-1,TRBV5-1,TGCGCCAGCAGCTTGGGCGGATGGCAAGAAGAAGCTTTCTTT,CASSLGGWQEEAFF
.,.,TRBJ2-7,TRBV28,TGTGCCAGCAGTTCACAGGGCTGGTACGAGCAGTACTTC,CASSSQGWYEQYF
.,TRBD1,TRBJ1-3,TRBV19,TGTGCCAGTACTAATCGGGGGACAGGGGACGGAAACACCATATATTTT,CASTNRGTGDGNTIYF
.,TRBD2,TRBJ2-7,TRBV6-1,TGTGCCAGCAGTGAACCCAAAGGGGACCCCGGGGGGAACGAGCAGTACTTC,CASSEPKGDPGGNEQYF
.,.,TRBJ2-5,TRBV7-6,TGTGCCACCTACCCAGGGGCAGCGGGGCTAGGGACCCAGTACTTC,CATYPGAAGLGTQYF
few,.,TRBJ2-5,TRBV30,TGTGCCTGGAAGCCTGGGGGCGAGACCCAGTACTTC,CAWKPGGETQYF
.,.,TRBJ1-1,TRBV18,TGTGCCAGCTCACCAAACAGGGAGTCCACTGAAGCTTTCTTT,CASSPNRESTEAFF